This T cell receptor (beta chain) was documented in a study of blood T cells in healthy people across ages. CDR1 and CDR2 (germline): MGHRA, YSYEKL. This CDR3 has 13 amino acids. Alongside a J-beta primer mix, a sample-barcoded 5' primer served in a second PCR lasting roughly 7 to 11 cycles. TCRdb reprocessed the 5' RACE reads via MiXCR and lists one record per CDR3 protein. The sample has 750,000 or so distinct CDR3 sequences; about 25% are singletons. As concerns this clonotype: Its antigen is unidentified.

Study findings and constraints: Because donor CMV status was unknown, expanded clonotype changes were possibly confounded.

The same sample was also studied in work on T cells of mothers and their children.

The chain recombines TRBV4-1 with TRBJ2-5; D ambiguous. The DNA end favors TRBJ2-1, so the J call may be wrong. Sequenced: blood. The TCR comes from a boy aged 5-17 years in good health. The CDR3 DNA follows: TGCGCCAGCAGCCAGAGGCCGACCGATGAGCAGTTCTTC. Amino acid sequence: CASSQRPTDEQFF.